This T cell receptor beta chain stems from a study of blood T cell repertoires in COVID-19. Study background: Nucleic acid was either cDNA or gDNA, and it came from T cells, B-cell-depleted T cells, or PBMCs.

Seattle's enrolled individuals joined amid active infection and were then monitored longitudinally. As handled by the study authors: Nucleated cell number was recorded as an estimate derived from reference gene primer amplification. The data were produced by immunoSEQ multiplex PCR, yet TCRdb's version contains in-frame clones alone and is incomplete. That table gives V, J and clone size, and the DNA gave D and trimming. Of over 55,000 clones listed, approximately 80% were seen once; the top ten hold roughly 10%. V was cut by 6 bases and J by 2 bases, with 4 bases left in between. CDR3 size: 12 residues. Germline CDR1 SGHNT, CDR2 YENEEA.

Source material: peripheral blood. The clonotype comes from a man aged 45-60 years with COVID-19, enrolled during active disease. The chain recombines TRBV11-3 with TRBJ2-2; D not certain. The CDR3 region is CASSLNTGELFF. CDR3 coding DNA: TGTGCCAGCAGTCTAAACACCGGGGAGCTGTTTTTT.